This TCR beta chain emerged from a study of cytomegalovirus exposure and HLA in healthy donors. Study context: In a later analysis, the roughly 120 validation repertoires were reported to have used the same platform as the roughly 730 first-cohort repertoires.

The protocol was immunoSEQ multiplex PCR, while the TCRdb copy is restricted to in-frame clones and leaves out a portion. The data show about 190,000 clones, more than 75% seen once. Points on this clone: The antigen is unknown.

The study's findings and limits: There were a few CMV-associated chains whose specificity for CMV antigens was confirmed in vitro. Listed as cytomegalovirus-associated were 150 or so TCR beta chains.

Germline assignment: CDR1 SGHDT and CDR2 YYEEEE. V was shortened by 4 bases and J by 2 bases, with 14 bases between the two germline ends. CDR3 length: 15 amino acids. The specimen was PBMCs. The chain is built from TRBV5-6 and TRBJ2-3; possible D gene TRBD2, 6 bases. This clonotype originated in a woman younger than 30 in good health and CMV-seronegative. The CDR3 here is CASSAVGGYTDTQYF. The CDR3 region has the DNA TGTGCCAGCAGCGCGGTTGGAGGGTACACAGATACGCAGTATTTT.